This entry describes one T cell receptor beta chain. V was pared by 4 bases and J by 4 bases, with 12 bases between. Germline CDR1 is SNHLY and CDR2 is FYNNEI. The CDR3 runs to 14 residues. This entry comes from a study of blood T cell repertoires in COVID-19. Study at large: Acute and convalescent COVID-19 specimens originated in the United States, Italy and Spain. Sources were T cells, B-cell-depleted T cells, or PBMCs; the material itself was cDNA or gDNA.

Authors' analysis steps: From reference gene primer amplification, estimates of nucleated cell counts were derived. TCRdb keeps only in-frame clones here, not all; method: immunoSEQ multiplex PCR. The D gene and trimming were derived from the DNA, and the V and J assignments and clone size from that table. The repertoire has tens of thousands of clones, roughly 90% of them found once; the top ten carry approximately 5.8%. The sequence derives from a man over 45 with acute or convalescent COVID-19. The sequencing input was peripheral blood. The J gene is TRBJ2-3, the V gene TRBV2; D remains unclear. The CDR3 region is CASSVGSSSDTQYF. CDR3 in DNA: TGTGCCAGCAGTGTGGGTAGTAGCTCAGATACGCAGTATTTT.